A single sample is the source of the 16 T cell receptor beta chains below, sequenced in a study of T-cell reconstitution after alpha-beta-depleted transplantation in children. Unique molecular identifiers were used to barcode this TCRbeta library. TCRdb re-called the PCR reads with MiXCR, one entry per CDR3 protein. The sample carries about 640,000 distinct CDR3 sequences, around 16% recorded once. This sample comprised PBMCs from the stem cell graft donor, obtained from the stem cell graft. These receptors were taken from a human donor who donated a stem cell graft to a child with acute myeloid leukemia.

This clonotype came up many times. The J gene is TRBJ2-7, the V gene TRBV6-5, with 7 positions matching TRBD1. The germline CDR1 and CDR2 sequences are MNHEY and SVGAGI. The CDR3 is made up of 13 amino acids. J gave up 7 bases and V 5 bases, and 8 bases lay outside the gene matches. CDR3: CASSTGTVREQYV. Written as DNA, the CDR3 is TGTGCCAGCAGTACCGGGACAGTGAGAGAGCAGTACGTC.

This clonotype has only a few counts. The CDR3 spells CASTDPNEKLFF. The CDR3 bases are TGTGCCAGCACGGACCCCAATGAAAAACTGTTTTTT. The gene calls are TRBV6-6 and TRBJ1-4; no clear D. V was pared by 7 bases and J by 5 bases, with 8 bases between. CDR1 is MNHNY and CDR2 is SVGAGI in the germline V gene (reference sequence). The CDR3 sequence is 12 residues long.

This clonotype showed up many times. V gene TRBV5-4 combines with J gene TRBJ2-3, with 7 bases lining up with TRBD2. Germline CDR1 is SGHNT and CDR2 is YYREEE (reference sequence). V lost 4 bases and J lost 5; bases outside the gene matches: 13. The CDR3 sequence is 16 residues long. The CDR3 nucleotides read TGTGCCAGCAGCCCTTACCGGGACTATACGAGAGATACGCAGTATTTT. This codes for CASSPYRDYTRDTQYF.

This clonotype showed up many times. The chain uses TRBV29-1 and TRBJ2-2; D unresolved. CDR1 SQVTM and CDR2 ANQGSEA come from the germline V gene. Trimming pared 4 bases from V and 4 bases from J, leaving 10 bases between. The CDR3 length is 13 residues. In DNA form, the CDR3 reads TGCAGCGTTGTTGGCAGATCCACCGGGGAGCTGTTTTTT. Residues: CSVVGRSTGELFF.

This clonotype has a single count. In DNA, the CDR3 is TGCGCCAGCAGCCAAGGGACAGGGGCGGAGAACACCATATATTTT. Protein product: CASSQGTGAENTIYF. The chain couples TRBV4-3 to TRBJ1-3; 9 positions agree with TRBD1. The length of the CDR3 is 15 residues. The trim removed 1 base at V and 7 bases at J, leaving 5 bases unmatched. Per the germline V gene, CDR1 is LGHNA and CDR2 is YSLEER.

The chain couples TRBV28 to TRBJ2-2, with 9 bases that match TRBD1. Germline loops: CDR1 MDHEN, CDR2 SYDVKM. There are 17 residues in the CDR3. The V and J ends lost 6 bases and 6 bases, in that order; junction bases with no gene match: 14. The CDR3 coding sequence is TGTGCCAGCAGCTTTCCCCCAGGACAGGGGATGGCCGGGGAGCTGTTTTTT. Its protein is CASSFPPGQGMAGELFF.

This clonotype was counted only a few times. Written as DNA, the CDR3 is TGCGCCAGCAGCCAAGATTCAGACAGGGTGGGCGGCTACACCTTC. Amino acid sequence: CASSQDSDRVGGYTF. The rearrangement links TRBV4-3 to TRBJ1-2; 7 nucleotides align to TRBD1. The CDR3 consists of 15 residues. CDR1 is LGHNA and CDR2 is YSLEER in the germline V gene. V dropped 0 bases and J dropped 8; count of bases not matched to a gene: 9.

V usage is TRBV7-9 and J usage is TRBJ1-2; the D gene is possibly TRBD1 (5 bases). The V gene lost 3 bases and the J gene lost 4 bases, with 15 bases spanning the gap. Germline assignment: CDR1 SEHNR and CDR2 FQNEAQ (reference sequence). This CDR3 has 15 amino acids. The CDR3 sequence: CASSFLGPSFYGYTF. The CDR3 region has the DNA TGTGCCAGCAGCTTCCTGGGACCCTCTTTCTATGGCTACACCTTC.

J is TRBJ2-5 and V is TRBV7-2, with unresolved D. Trimming took 3 bases from V and 5 from J, leaving 13 bases between them. CDR3 length: 14 residues. Germline CDR1 reads SGHTA; CDR2 reads FQGNSA. CDR3 region: CASSFDRYRETQYF. Written as DNA, the CDR3 is TGTGCCAGCAGCTTCGATCGCTACCGGGAGACCCAGTACTTC.

The chain has TRBV12-3 or TRBV12-4 and TRBJ1-2, with TRBD1 matching over 7 bases. The length of the CDR3 is 16 residues. The junction had 10 bases not matched to a gene; V was cut back by 6 bases and J by 0 bases. The CDR3 region is CASSRRGDRTNYGYTF. CDR3 DNA sequence: TGTGCCAGCAGCCGCAGGGGGGACAGAACTAACTATGGCTACACCTTC.

This clonotype was counted ten times or more. V usage is TRBV20-1 and J usage is TRBJ1-2, with 7 bases that match TRBD1. Germline-derived CDR1 and CDR2 are DFQATT and SNEGSKA (reference sequence). This CDR3 has 13 amino acids. J gave up 3 bases and V 6 bases, and 7 bases lay outside the gene matches. CDR3 in amino acids: CSADATGHYGYTF. For the CDR3, the DNA is TGCAGTGCGGATGCGACAGGGCACTATGGCTACACCTTC.

This clonotype was counted only a few times. The rearrangement links TRBV12-3 or TRBV12-4 to TRBJ1-1; 7 bases are shared with TRBD1. V dropped 8 bases and J dropped 11; count of bases not matched to a gene: 14. This CDR3 contains 13 residues. The CDR3 region has the DNA TGTGCCAGCGTAGAGACAGGGTGGGGTGCGGCTTTCTTT. Amino acid sequence: CASVETGWGAAFF.

This clonotype has more than one count but fewer than ten. The chain carries TRBV10-3 and TRBJ1-5; D ambiguous. This CDR3 region has 13 residues. Germline loops: CDR1 ENHRY, CDR2 SYGVKD. Trimming pared 6 bases from V and 3 bases from J, leaving 9 bases between. In DNA, the CDR3 is TGTGCCATCAGCGGGGATCCCAATCAGCCCCAGCATTTT. Translating gives CAISGDPNQPQHF.

This clonotype was observed at least ten times. This sequence joins TRBV4-2 and TRBJ2-7, with a weak D call TRBD1 (6 bases). This CDR3 is 13 amino acids long. The V end was cut by 4 bases, the J end by 4 bases, with 11 bases between. The germline CDR1 and CDR2 sequences are LGHNA and YNFKEQ. This CDR3 is CASSPGAEYEQYV. In DNA, the CDR3 is TGTGCCAGCAGCCCAGGGGCGGAATACGAGCAGTACGTC.

The rearrangement uses TRBV12-3 or TRBV12-4 and TRBJ2-7; TRBD2 matches 7 bases. V dropped 5 bases and J dropped 0; count of bases not matched to a gene: 10. This CDR3 is built from 16 residues. The CDR3 reads CASSGRANVPSYEQYF. The DNA of the CDR3 is TGTGCCAGCAGTGGGAGGGCCAACGTCCCCTCCTACGAGCAGTACTTC.

In this sample, this clonotype turned up once. A junction end diverges from the germline sequence, so it may reflect a read error. The chain recombines TRBV20-1 with TRBJ2-4, with D perhaps matching TRBD2 (5 bases). The CDR3 runs 17 residues. Per germline, CDR1 DFQATT and CDR2 SNEGSKA (reference sequence). CDR3 nucleotides: TGCTGTGCTAGAGACGGGCAGGAGGCACTAGCCAAAAACATTCAGTACTTC. It specifies CCARDGQEALAKNIQYF.